This TCR beta chain derives from a study of CD8+CD57+ T cells in acquired aplastic anemia. Study information: Sorted CD4+ and CD8+ cells gave an average of about 3 ug of DNA.

Study results and caveats: It was found that under 30 CD8+ CDR3 sequences were shared between patients and controls. Patients were compared with controls for CD8+ Simpson's diversity, and no significant difference emerged.

Those patients picked for sequencing had displayed CD8+CD57+ cell expansion on flow cytometry. Among the patients, none had received any therapy at the time of blood sampling. There are 12 residues in the CDR3. From germline, CDR1 is DFQATT and CDR2 SNEGSKA (reference sequence). The V end lost 5 bases, the J end lost 5 bases, and 12 bases lay between the germline ends. It was genomic DNA that served as the template for profiling TCR beta VDJ and CDR3. TCRdb re-called the reads through MiXCR, storing one row per CDR3 protein. This sample has about 160,000 distinct CDR3 sequences, with 40% to 50% found just once. Comments on this clonotype: The antigen is undetermined.

V and J are TRBV20-1 and TRBJ1-2; D is possibly TRBD1 (6 bases). Sequenced: sorted CD4+, CD8+, or CD8+CD57+ T cells (not recorded which) from PBMCs. The TCR originated in a human donor with aplastic anemia. CDR3 region: CSAGDTLYGYTF. CDR3 DNA: TGCAGTGCTGGGGACACCTTATATGGCTACACCTTC.